The 21 T cell receptor beta chains listed next were all sequenced from one sample in a study of cytomegalovirus exposure and HLA in healthy donors. The method was immunoSEQ multiplex PCR; TCRdb's version includes in-frame clones alone and lacks a portion of them. Of 60,000 to 85,000 clones in the sample, 96% were seen once. The sample consisted of PBMCs. The receptors originated from a woman aged 18-30 years in good health and CMV-seropositive.

The CDR3 region has the DNA TGTGCCACCCGAGGGGACAGCAACTACGAGCAGTACTTC. Translated, it gives CATRGDSNYEQYF. The chain recombines TRBV15 with TRBJ2-7; 7 nucleotides line up with TRBD1. The length of the CDR3 is 13 residues. Germline V lookup: CDR1 LNHNV, CDR2 YYDKDF (reference sequence). V shed 8 bases, J shed 3 bases, and the junction held 7 bases outside the gene matches.

This rearrangement joins TRBV29-1 to TRBJ2-7; TRBD1 might be the D (5 bases). The CDR3 consists of 12 residues. Trimming shortened V by 0 bases and J by 6 bases, and 9 bases separated the two germline ends. CDR1 is SQVTM and CDR2 is ANQGSEA in the germline V gene. The CDR3 region is CSVEDLTAEQYF. CDR3 nucleotide sequence: TGCAGCGTTGAAGATTTGACAGCCGAGCAGTACTTC.

The chain uses TRBV30 and TRBJ2-5; 8 bases align to TRBD2. The CDR3 is 14 amino acids. V was clipped by 2 bases and J by 3 bases; unmatched bases: 5. Germline V CDR1 and CDR2: GTSNPN, SVGIG (reference sequence). The CDR3 nucleotides read TGTGCCTGGAGTAGTACTAGCGGAAAAGAGACCCAGTACTTC. Encoded protein: CAWSSTSGKETQYF.

The J gene is TRBJ2-3, the V gene TRBV30; tentative D call: TRBD2 (5 bases). The CDR3 contains 12 residues. V was clipped by 3 bases and J by 5 bases, with 9 bases between them. In germline, CDR1 is GTSNPN, CDR2 SVGIG (reference sequence). The CDR3 bases are TGTGCCTGGAGCGCCCGGGGAGATACGCAGTATTTT. Protein sequence: CAWSARGDTQYF. Based on the CDR3 plus reference TRBV30 and TRBJ2-3, the full variable domain is SQTIHQWPATLVQPVGSPLSLECTVEGTSNPNLYWYRQAAGRGLQLLFYSVGIGQISSEVPQNLSASRPQDRQFILSSKKLLLSDSGFYLCAWSARGDTQYFGPGTRLTVL.

This clone was counted a single time. J is TRBJ2-1 and V is TRBV2; tentative D call: TRBD2 (5 bases). The CDR3 contains 17 residues. Germline V gene sequence: CDR1 SNHLY, CDR2 FYNNEI. The V end was cut by 5 bases, the J end by 3 bases, with 20 bases between. CDR3 residues: CASSPHPPGRGYNEQFF. The DNA of the CDR3 is TGTGCCAGCAGTCCTCATCCCCCAGGACGGGGCTACAATGAGCAGTTCTTC.

The rearrangement joins TRBV6-5 to TRBJ2-2; 7 bases are shared with TRBD1. The CDR3 sequence is 15 residues long. The V and J ends lost 6 bases and 1 base, in that order; junction bases with no gene match: 5. Germline V CDR1 and CDR2: MNHEY, SVGAGI. CDR3 sequence: CASRPGTENTGELFF. The CDR3 DNA follows: TGTGCCAGCAGACCCGGGACAGAGAACACCGGGGAGCTGTTTTTT.

The rearrangement links TRBV30 to TRBJ2-7; TRBD1 is a possible D gene (6 bases). The germline V gene encodes CDR1 GTSNPN and CDR2 SVGIG (reference sequence). V was clipped by 4 bases and J by 4 bases, with 8 bases between them. The CDR3 sequence is 11 residues long. Here the CDR3 DNA reads TGTGCCTGGACACAGGGTTACGAGCAGTACTTC. As protein: CAWTQGYEQYF.

CDR3 region: CASSFYGTGENTEAFF. DNA of the CDR3: TGTGCCAGCAGCTTCTATGGGACAGGGGAGAACACTGAAGCTTTCTTT. J is TRBJ1-1 and V is TRBV7-9, with 10 nucleotides matching TRBD1. The junction had 5 bases not matched to a gene; V was cut back by 3 bases and J by 1 base. The germline CDR1 and CDR2 sequences are SEHNR and FQNEAQ (reference sequence). This CDR3 comprises 16 residues.

V usage is TRBV4-1 and J usage is TRBJ2-2; 7 nucleotides align to TRBD1. The V segment lost 0 bases and the J segment 0 bases; nucleotides outside the gene matches: 4. CDR3 length equals 17 residues. The germline gives CDR1 MGHRA, CDR2 YSYEKL. CDR3 sequence: CASSQDQGVANTGELFF. In nucleotides, the CDR3 is TGCGCCAGCAGCCAAGATCAGGGGGTAGCGAACACCGGGGAGCTGTTTTTT.

The genes are TRBV15 and TRBJ2-5, with a possible D match to TRBD1 (6 bases). V was trimmed by 0 bases and J by 1 base, leaving 6 bases between them. Germline V CDR1 and CDR2: LNHNV, YYDKDF (reference sequence). The CDR3 is made up of 14 amino acids. CDR3 DNA: TGTGCCACCAGCAGAGAACAGGGCCAAGAGACCCAGTACTTC. It encodes CATSREQGQETQYF.

The chain is built from TRBV5-5 and TRBJ2-1, with 10 bases that match TRBD2. Per germline, CDR1 SGHKS and CDR2 YYEKEE (reference sequence). The CDR3 consists of 15 residues. The V and J ends lost 4 bases and 3 bases, in that order; junction bases with no gene match: 4. This chain's CDR3 is CASSQGLASYNEQFF. In DNA form, the CDR3 reads TGTGCCAGCAGCCAGGGACTAGCGAGCTACAATGAGCAGTTCTTC.

This rearrangement joins TRBV5-1 to TRBJ2-5; D is perhaps TRBD1 (6 bases). CDR1 is SGHRS and CDR2 is YFSETQ in the germline V gene. The CDR3 extends over 15 amino acids. Trimming took off 0 bases at V and 5 bases at J, with 14 bases between the two ends. The CDR3 DNA is TGCGCCAGCAGCTTGGATGCTGGGGGCGAGGAGACCCAGTACTTC. Protein: CASSLDAGGEETQYF.

This sequence joins TRBV28 and TRBJ1-5; D possibly corresponds to TRBD1 (6 bases). Germline V CDR1 and CDR2: MDHEN, SYDVKM. V was shortened by 8 bases and J by 4 bases, with 18 bases between the two germline ends. This CDR3 is 15 amino acids long. The CDR3 DNA is TGTGCCAGCGGGTCGACAGGCGCTAGGAATCAGCCCCAGCATTTT. Protein product: CASGSTGARNQPQHF.

This clone was observed a single time. V usage is TRBV6-5 and J usage is TRBJ2-1, with 8 bases lining up with TRBD2. This CDR3 contains 14 residues. The germline CDR1 and CDR2 sequences are MNHEY and SVGAGI. V shed 4 bases and J 6 bases; nucleotides not matched to a gene: 5. This CDR3 is CASSLAGRRNEQFF. In DNA form, the CDR3 reads TGTGCCAGCAGTTTAGCGGGGAGACGCAATGAGCAGTTCTTC.

The chain recombines TRBV19 with TRBJ2-2; D gene uncertain. V was trimmed by 3 bases and J by 8 bases, leaving 10 bases between them. CDR1 and CDR2 from the germline V gene are LNHDA and SQIVND (reference sequence). CDR3 length: 13 residues. The CDR3 DNA follows: TGTGCCAGTAGTATGGGCTCCCGAGGGGAGCTGTTTTTT. It is translated as CASSMGSRGELFF.

The genes are TRBV7-3 and TRBJ2-1; possible D gene TRBD2, 6 bases. Looked up from germline, CDR1 is SGHTA and CDR2 is FQGTGA. With 2 bases removed from V and 7 bases from J, the gap between germline ends came to 15 bases. The CDR3 length is 15 residues. Written as DNA, the CDR3 is TGTGCCAGCAGCTTAGAATTAGCGGTAAAGAATGAGCAGTTCTTC. Protein sequence: CASSLELAVKNEQFF.

The chain links TRBV25-1 to TRBJ2-5; D ambiguous. Germline V CDR1 and CDR2: MGHDK, SYGVNS. The CDR3 is 11 amino acids. V lost 4 bases and J 4 bases, leaving 4 bases between the germline ends. The CDR3 loop is CASSALETQYF. DNA of the CDR3: TGTGCCAGCAGTGCGTTAGAGACCCAGTACTTC. The full variable domain, rest sourced from reference TRBV25-1 and TRBJ2-5, is EADIYQTPRYLVIGTGKKITLECSQTMGHDKMYWYQQDPGMELHLIHYSYGVNSTEKGDLSSESTVSRIRTEHFPLTLESARPSHTSQYLCASSALETQYFGPGTRLLVL.

The rearrangement links TRBV6-5 to TRBJ1-2, with D hard to call. Looked up from germline, CDR1 is MNHEY and CDR2 is SVGAGI. V lost 2 bases, J lost 0 bases, and 10 bases lay in between. This CDR3 has 15 residues. In nucleotides, the CDR3 is TGTGCCAGCAGTTACGGGCACAGACCTAACTATGGCTACACCTTC. Its translation is CASSYGHRPNYGYTF.

The CDR3 region is CASRTLGQGSYEQYF. The CDR3 coding sequence is TGCGCCAGCAGAACGCTAGGACAGGGTAGCTACGAGCAGTACTTC. This sequence joins TRBV5-1 and TRBJ2-7; 8 bases are a match to TRBD1. The CDR3 loop spans 15 amino acids. V shed 5 bases and J 3 bases; nucleotides not matched to a gene: 10. The germline V gene has CDR1 SGHRS and CDR2 YFSETQ.

The CDR3 nucleotides are TGTGCCAGCAGCCGAACAGACAGGGAAGAGACCCAGTACTTC. It is translated as CASSRTDREETQYF. J is TRBJ2-5 and V is TRBV4-2; 7 bases agree with TRBD1. After removal of 4 bases from V and 3 bases from J, the junction contained 5 bases not matched to a gene. Germline CDR1 and CDR2: LGHNA and YNFKEQ. CDR3 length: 14 amino acids.

The sample holds one count of this clone. The gene calls are TRBV4-2 and TRBJ2-7, with D maybe TRBD2 (6 bases). Germline loops: CDR1 LGHNA, CDR2 YNFKEQ. Trimming stripped 3 bases from V and 3 bases from J, with 12 bases between. The CDR3 has 14 amino acids. The CDR3 reads CASSQGDGGYEQYF. The DNA for the CDR3 is TGTGCCAGCAGCCAGGGGGACGGGGGCTACGAGCAGTACTTC.